This TCR beta chain was obtained from a study of cytomegalovirus exposure and HLA in healthy donors (dated by TCRdb to about 2017). As for the study more broadly: A later analysis indicated that the 120 or so validation repertoires were generated on the platform also employed for the roughly 730 repertoires of the first cohort. The study combined high-throughput TCR immunosequencing, statistical association of individual TCRs with disease status, and machine learning to predict cytomegalovirus infection status. A separate validation cohort of roughly 120 different subjects was used in addition to the 666-subject first cohort. The study aimed to test whether signatures of past pathogen exposure could be identified by cataloging public T cell receptors. What the research found in general, with its limitations: A later analysis had no HLA typing for the validation cohort, so co-occurrence there was scored across all 110 or so repertoires. Subsequent analysis determined that TCRs grouped into clusters in the first cohort also showed a tendency toward co-occurrence across the 90 to 150 validation repertoires, and about 93% of cluster scores exceeded 0. Across donors, most TCR sequences were observed very rarely, whereas some public TCRs were present in many individuals. Three of the identified cytomegalovirus-associated TCR beta chains were confirmed in vitro to be specific for cytomegalovirus antigens. The study listed 150 to 200 TCR beta chains as associated with cytomegalovirus. The authors suggested that the approach could potentially be extended to other disease states and immunological phenotypes. Cytomegalovirus status was reported to be diagnosed by the classifier with high specificity and sensitivity in both the original and validation cohorts.

Library preparation employed the immunoSEQ multiplex PCR assay. In the authors' own workflow: A statistical classification framework was built to diagnose cytomegalovirus status from the catalog of TCR beta chain sequences. Sourced from immuneACCESS, this table was stored by TCRdb with only in-frame sequences that have V and J called. A share of the clones is absent; for the studies checked, an unresolved V gene accounts for under half, and the remainder has no known explanation. That table furnishes V, J and clone size, whereas the DNA furnished D and trimming. Recorded for this sample are 180,000 or so clones; around 80% of them occurred a single time. The ten largest account for about an eighth of the sample. Comment on this clone: Its antigen remains unidentified. Base qualities were left out, and no much larger clone turns up one base away.

The donors belonged to the validation cohort of under 150 subjects, which was separate from the roughly 700-subject first cohort. V drops 0 bases and J drops 4 bases, leaving 4 bases in between. Based on the germline V gene (reference sequence), the CDR1 and CDR2 sequences are GTSNPN and SVGIG. Its CDR3 holds 13 amino acids, cysteine through phenylalanine. Solely the CDR3 DNA is kept, with 39 bases framed from the first base. The receptor's source is a woman aged 30 to 39 in good health and CMV-seropositive. Sequencing was done on a sample of PBMCs. This receptor chain uses TRBV30 and TRBJ2-6, with no confident D gene call. The DNA sequence is as follows: TGTGCCTGGAGTGTACGGGGGGCCAACGTCCTGACTTTC. Its product reads: CAWSVRGANVLTF.